This record covers a single TCR beta chain. The antigen remains undetermined. PCR primers comprised 60 Vbeta and 13 Jbeta primers. The data were produced by immunoSEQ multiplex PCR, yet TCRdb's version contains in-frame clones alone and is incomplete. The sample has 80,000 to 95,000 clones, 60% to 80% seen once. The data are from a study of cytomegalovirus exposure and HLA in healthy donors. At the level of the study: When 350 to 400 donors were genotyped, about 80% of them were found to fall in the Caucasian-associated ancestry cluster. General study results and limits: Later, TCR association rates were found to vary by HLA locus, highest for DRB1 and lowest for HLA-C. In presence/absence analyses, roughly uniform sequencing depth across donors was assumed.

The clonotype comes from a woman aged 30 to 39 in good health and CMV-seronegative. The sequenced sample consisted of PBMCs.

The CDR3 bases are TGTGCCAGCAGTTTGGGGGCGGCGGTAGGTGAGCAGTACTTC. Translating gives CASSLGAAVGEQYF. The J gene is TRBJ2-7, the V gene TRBV27; perhaps TRBD1 as D (6 bases). Germline CDR1 and CDR2: MNHEY and SMNVEV (reference sequence). The CDR3 covers 14 residues. V lost 3 bases to trimming and J lost 7 bases, with 16 bases between them.